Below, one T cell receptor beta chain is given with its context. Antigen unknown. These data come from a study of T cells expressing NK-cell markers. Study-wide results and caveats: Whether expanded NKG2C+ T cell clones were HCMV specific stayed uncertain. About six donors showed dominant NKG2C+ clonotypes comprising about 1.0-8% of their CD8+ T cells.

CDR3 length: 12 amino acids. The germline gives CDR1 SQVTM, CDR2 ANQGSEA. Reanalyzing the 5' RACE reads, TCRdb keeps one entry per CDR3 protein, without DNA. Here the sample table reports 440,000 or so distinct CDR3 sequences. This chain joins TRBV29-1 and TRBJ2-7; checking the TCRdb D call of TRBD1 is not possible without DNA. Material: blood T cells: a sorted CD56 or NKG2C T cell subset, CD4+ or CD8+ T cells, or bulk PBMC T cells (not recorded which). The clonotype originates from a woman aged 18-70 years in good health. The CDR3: CSVEGQGHEQYF.